Listed below are T cell receptor beta chains from one sample, sequenced in a study of CD8+ T cells in alopecia areata. Measured with immunoSEQ multiplex PCR; TCRdb has only the in-frame clones, and not every one. Among 150,000 to 200,000 clones listed, more than 50% were seen once. The sequenced sample was CD4+ T cells sorted from blood, obtained at week 24, from a patient treated with tofacitinib. The receptors derive from a human donor with alopecia areata. Each CDR3 is given with its conserved first and last residue. D genes are given only for firm matches. Size is stated for part of the rows, as once, few or many counts, or as a class when the clone is expanded.

cdr3_aa	cdr3_nt	j_call	v_call	clone_size	d_call
CASSFTGRNEQFF	TGTGCCAGCAGCTTTACAGGGCGCAATGAGCAGTTCTTC	TRBJ2-1	TRBV5-6	-	-
CASSETRGQGAASLHF	TGTGCCAGCAGTGAAACCCGGGGACAGGGGGCGGCTTCCCTCCACTTT	TRBJ1-6	TRBV2	-	TRBD1
CSVRARTGEGEQYF	TGCAGCGTTCGCGCCCGGACAGGGGAGGGCGAGCAGTACTTC	TRBJ2-7	TRBV29-1	-	TRBD1
CASSSDPSSYEQYF	TGTGCCAGCAGTAGCGACCCGAGCTCCTACGAGCAGTACTTC	TRBJ2-7	TRBV6-5	-	-
CAWSATRLSGGSYNEQFF	TGTGCCTGGAGTGCAACCCGCCTCAGTGGCGGTTCCTACAATGAGCAGTTCTTC	TRBJ2-1	TRBV30	-	-
CAWSVLTGEQYF	TGTGCCTGGAGTGTACTGACAGGGGAGCAGTATTTT	TRBJ2-3	TRBV30	-	TRBD1
CSVDGLYDEQYF	TGCAGCGTTGATGGTTTGTATGACGAGCAGTACTTC	TRBJ2-7	TRBV29-1	few	-
CASSYPGRDPNTEAFF	TGTGCCAGCAGCTACCCGGGCAGGGATCCGAACACTGAAGCTTTCTTT	TRBJ1-1	TRBV13	-	-
CASSEEGGDTGELFF	TGTGCCAGCAGTGAAGAAGGCGGGGACACCGGGGAGCTGTTTTTT	TRBJ2-2	TRBV10-3	few	-
CRGAANTEAFF	TGCCGGGGGGCGGCTAACACTGAAGCTTTCTTT	TRBJ1-1	TRBV20-1	-	-
CSVVEDRGNTEAFF	TGCAGCGTTGTAGAAGACAGGGGGAACACTGAAGCTTTCTTT	TRBJ1-1	TRBV29-1	few	TRBD1
CASSLTSGGAGELFF	TGTGCCAGCAGCTTGACTAGCGGGGGCGCCGGGGAGCTGTTTTTT	TRBJ2-2	TRBV7-3	few	TRBD2
CASSSAGPSNNEQFF	TGCGCCAGCAGCTCAGCGGGGCCGTCTAACAATGAGCAGTTCTTC	TRBJ2-1	TRBV5-1	-	TRBD2
CASSPGTPYGYTF	TGTGCCAGCAGCCCCGGGACACCTTATGGCTACACCTTC	TRBJ1-2	TRBV11-3	-	-
CASSLGALSTDTQYF	TGCGCCAGCAGCTTGGGGGCCCTTAGCACAGATACGCAGTATTTT	TRBJ2-3	TRBV5-1	-	-